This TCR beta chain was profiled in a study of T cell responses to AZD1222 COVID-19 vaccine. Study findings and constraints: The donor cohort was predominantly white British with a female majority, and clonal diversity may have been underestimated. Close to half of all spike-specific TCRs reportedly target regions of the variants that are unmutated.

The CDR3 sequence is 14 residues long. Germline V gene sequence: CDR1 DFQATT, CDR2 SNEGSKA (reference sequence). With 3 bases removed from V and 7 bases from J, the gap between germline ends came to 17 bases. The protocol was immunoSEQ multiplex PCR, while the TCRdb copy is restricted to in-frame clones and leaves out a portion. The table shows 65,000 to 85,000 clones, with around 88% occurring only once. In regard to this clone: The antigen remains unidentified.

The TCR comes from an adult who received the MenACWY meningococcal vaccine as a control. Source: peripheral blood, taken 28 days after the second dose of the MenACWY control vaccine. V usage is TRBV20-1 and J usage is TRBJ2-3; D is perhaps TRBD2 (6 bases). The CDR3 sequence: CSASTGTPTNTQYF. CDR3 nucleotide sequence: TGCAGTGCTAGTACCGGGACTCCTACGAATACGCAGTATTTT.